These T cell receptor beta chains were read from a single sample in a study of control samples from healthy donors and cancer patients. Repertoires were generated with immunoSEQ multiplex PCR, while TCRdb's copy carries only in-frame clones and drops some. This table has more than 25,000 clones, nearly 90% appearing once. Specimen: formalin-fixed, paraffin-embedded tissue. These receptors all come from a female donor with melanoma. CDR3s include the opening cysteine and the closing phenylalanine or tryptophan.

TRBV6-4	TRBJ2-3	CASSSSGGADTQYF
TRBV5-4	TRBJ2-1	CASSSRQGSTYNEQFF
TRBV2	TRBJ2-1	CASSALAGGGEQFF
TRBV7-2	TRBJ1-6	CASSFSGTGNSPLHF
TRBV11-2	TRBJ2-3	CASSNPPGIETDTQYF
TRBV6-2/TRBV6-3	TRBJ2-1	CASSYSSGRSREQFF
TRBV3-1/TRBV3-2	TRBJ1-4	CASSQVYREHEKLFF
TRBV19	TRBJ1-4	CASSIGRDGLEKLFF
TRBV7-3	TRBJ2-3	CASSSRGYTDTQYF
TRBV11-3	TRBJ2-3	CASSSGTSGSTDTQYF
TRBV10-1	TRBJ1-2	CASSESRISGYTF
TRBV7-9	TRBJ2-7	CASSLARFRDTSYEQYF
TRBV27	TRBJ2-2	CASNGGLAGVGGELFF
TRBV30	TRBJ1-5	CAWSAPDHWPSKNQRRQPQHF
TRBV28	TRBJ1-2	CASSPPGTLLLGYGGYTF
TRBV5-1	TRBJ2-1	CASSARLGPGGEQFF
TRBV2	TRBJ2-5	CASSVIGETQYF
TRBV3-1/TRBV3-2	TRBJ2-2	CASSHPRTDTGTGELFF
TRBV6-6	TRBJ2-7	CASTPFLGKEQYF
TRBV12-3/TRBV12-4	TRBJ1-2	CASSLRGYGYTF
TRBV18	TRBJ2-1	CASSPRVLAGDEQFF
TRBV7-9	TRBJ1-3	CASSSFAAHSSGNTIYF
TRBV28	TRBJ1-3	CASSLPYTGSSGNTIYF
TRBV7-2	TRBJ1-1	CASSFLGTGYTEAFF
TRBV7-9	TRBJ2-4	CASSFGLAKNIQYF
TRBV6-1	TRBJ1-3	CASSEVLSGNTIYF
TRBV12-3/TRBV12-4	TRBJ2-5	CASSFDIPGTQYF
TRBV24-1	TRBJ2-3	CATSRPGDTQYF
TRBV7-9	TRBJ2-7	CASSVIAGGPYEQYF
TRBV5-1	TRBJ2-7	CASSLGWYQSSYEQYF
TRBV27	TRBJ1-2	CASSNLGGRRNYGYTF
TRBV6-2/TRBV6-3	TRBJ1-2	CASSRDRGDGYTF
TRBV4-2	TRBJ2-3	CASSWATDTQYF
TRBV6-5	TRBJ1-3	CASSFSAASGNTIYF
TRBV23-1	TRBJ2-3	CASSSTASTDTQYF
TRBV6-5	TRBJ1-4	CASSYTRRDGNEKLFF
TRBV7-8	TRBJ2-1	CASSSGTYSYNEQFF
TRBV6-5	TRBJ1-4	CASRRDPSANEKLFF
TRBV7-2	TRBJ2-7	CASSRRLAGGEQYF
TRBV5-1	TRBJ1-4	CASSLGGLNEKLFF
TRBV11-1	TRBJ1-1	CASSLGRHPNTEAFF
TRBV4-3	TRBJ2-3	CASSQDEQATDTQYF
TRBV5-1	TRBJ2-1	CASSFRRGAYNEQFF
TRBV6-2/TRBV6-3	TRBJ1-5	CASSREGFNQPQHF
TRBV9	TRBJ2-5	CASSNQETQYF
TRBV30	TRBJ2-3	CAWSVQSGTSTDTQYF
TRBV7-7	TRBJ2-7	CASSPGTGDYEQYF
TRBV25-1	TRBJ1-6	CASSPRGNSYNSPLHF
TRBV4-1	TRBJ2-7	CASSQAGQVSREQYF
TRBV7-9	TRBJ2-7	CASTRFMGEDEQYF
TRBV29-1	TRBJ1-2	CSVGRGEDGYTF
TRBV15	TRBJ2-2	CATSRDRSGRTGELFF
TRBV7-6	TRBJ1-3	CASSLARTGASGNTIYF
TRBV9	TRBJ2-1	CASSVVASGRNEQFF
TRBV3-1/TRBV3-2	TRBJ1-5	CASSHHRDGANQPQHF
TRBV12-3/TRBV12-4	TRBJ1-2	CASSFGYGYTF
TRBV27	TRBJ2-3	CASSPQLPGLAGLDTQYF